The 32 T cell receptor beta chains listed next were all sequenced from one sample in a study of monozygotic twins with inflammatory bowel disease (dated by TCRdb to between 2017 and 2020). Preparation of the library involved 5' RACE. Instrument on record: Illumina HiSeq 2500. The reads went through TCRdb reprocessing, and each CDR3 protein sequence gets one entry with no DNA. The sample table includes about 300,000 distinct CDR3 sequences. Of the sample, about 5% falls within the top ten clones. The sample was blood. The receptor set was obtained from a human donor with ulcerative colitis or Crohn's disease, or a healthy co-twin of an affected twin (not recorded which).

The chain uses TRBV27 and TRBJ2-2; TCRdb's D gene call, TRBD2, goes unchecked for lack of DNA. CDR3 length: 15 residues. CDR1 and CDR2 (germline): MNHEY, SMNVEV (reference sequence). CDR3 amino acids: CASSRGLASVGELFF.

The chain is built from TRBV7-2 and TRBJ1-2; TCRdb reports TRBD1, a call that lacks DNA to check it against. The length of the CDR3 is 16 residues. CDR1 and CDR2 from the germline V gene are SGHTA and FQGNSA. The CDR3: CASSRQTGGRSYGYTF.

This chain links TRBV7-2 with TRBJ2-4; the TCRdb call, TRBD2, lacks DNA for checking. Germline values: CDR1 SGHTA, CDR2 FQGNSA. The CDR3 is 14 residues long. The CDR3 loop is CASSLTSGGGVTYF.

This chain links TRBV18 with TRBJ2-5; there is no DNA to check the TCRdb D call of TRBD1. This CDR3 is built from 14 residues. Per germline, CDR1 KGHSH and CDR2 LQKENI. The CDR3 region is CASSPIAGDATQYF.

The chain joins TRBV24-1 to TRBJ2-5; absent DNA, TCRdb's TRBD1 call cannot be checked. The CDR3 is 12 amino acids. CDR1 and CDR2 (germline): KGHDR, SFDVKD. The CDR3 sequence: CATGTDGETQYF.

The rearrangement uses TRBV19 and TRBJ2-7; TCRdb indicates TRBD1, and absent DNA this call remains unverified. The CDR3 extends over 15 amino acids. The germline CDR1 and CDR2 sequences are LNHDA and SQIVND (reference sequence). The chain's CDR3 is CASRGLGQAAYEQYF. Complete variable domain (other parts from reference TRBV19 and TRBJ2-7): DGGITQSPKYLFRKEGQNVTLSCEQNLNHDAMYWYRQDPGQGLRLIYYSQIVNDFQKGDIAEGYSVSREKKESFPLTVTSAQKNPTAFYLCASRGLGQAAYEQYFGPGTRLTVT.

This chain joins TRBV12-3 or TRBV12-4 and TRBJ2-1; TCRdb's assignment of TRBD2 cannot be checked, as there is no DNA. The CDR3 spans 15 residues. The CDR3 is CASSQLAGGFNEQFF.

This chain connects TRBV24-1 to TRBJ2-1; the TCRdb D gene call, TRBD1, has no DNA to confirm it. The germline gives CDR1 KGHDR, CDR2 SFDVKD. The CDR3 extends over 15 amino acids. The CDR3 here is CATSDSPLTAHEQFF.

This chain uses TRBV24-1 with TRBJ2-1; the D gene TCRdb calls, TRBD1, cannot be checked with no DNA. From germline, CDR1 is KGHDR and CDR2 SFDVKD. The CDR3 is 15 residues long. CDR3 residues: CATTEGATPDNEQFF.

The chain uses TRBV28 and TRBJ2-2; TCRdb returns TRBD1, unconfirmable since there is no DNA. The CDR3 is 16 amino acids. Germline V gene data show CDR1 as MDHEN and CDR2 as SYDVKM. Here the CDR3 reads CASEELDPGDTGELFF.

This sequence joins TRBV19 and TRBJ1-4; TCRdb gives TRBD1 as the D gene, but with no DNA this cannot be confirmed. The CDR3 is 14 amino acids. Looked up from germline, CDR1 is LNHDA and CDR2 is SQIVND (reference sequence). The CDR3 here is CASSISRGREKLFF. Using reference TRBV19 and TRBJ1-4 for the parts outside the CDR3, the full variable domain is DGGITQSPKYLFRKEGQNVTLSCEQNLNHDAMYWYRQDPGQGLRLIYYSQIVNDFQKGDIAEGYSVSREKKESFPLTVTSAQKNPTAFYLCASSISRGREKLFFGSGTQLSVL.

J is TRBJ2-7 and V is TRBV6-5; TCRdb's D call of TRBD1 is untestable without DNA. Germline-derived CDR1 and CDR2 are MNHEY and SVGAGI. This CDR3 has 13 residues. The CDR3 spells CASNKRQGNEQYF.

The chain employs TRBV5-1 and TRBJ2-4. CDR3 length: 13 amino acids. CDR1 and CDR2 (germline): SGHRS, YFSETQ. This CDR3 is CASSLGDTNIQYF. Full variable domain (remainder filled in from reference TRBV5-1 and TRBJ2-4): KAGVTQTPRYLIKTRGQQVTLSCSPISGHRSVSWYQQTPGQGLQFLFEYFSETQRNKGNFPGRFSGRQFSNSRSEMNVSTLELGDSALYLCASSLGDTNIQYFGAGTRLSVL.

V is TRBV7-3 and J is TRBJ2-1; the D gene TCRdb calls, TRBD1, cannot be checked with no DNA. The germline V gene has CDR1 SGHTA and CDR2 FQGTGA. The CDR3 consists of 15 residues. The CDR3 spells CASSLMGVSYNEQFF.

The genes are TRBV5-1 and TRBJ2-7; TCRdb reports TRBD1, a call that lacks DNA to check it against. The V gene's germline CDR1 is SGHRS and CDR2 YFSETQ. The CDR3 consists of 15 residues. The CDR3: CASSQGGSLPYEQYF.

The chain recombines TRBV15 with TRBJ2-2. Germline V lookup: CDR1 LNHNV, CDR2 YYDKDF (reference sequence). The CDR3 spans 14 residues. The CDR3: CATSRDLGTGELFF.

This chain connects TRBV5-5 to TRBJ2-2; checking the TCRdb D call of TRBD1 is not possible without DNA. This CDR3 comprises 17 residues. Germline CDR1 reads SGHKS; CDR2 reads YYEKEE (reference sequence). The CDR3 is CASSAITGTGGSGELFF.

CDR3 sequence: CATRGVDGVKAGNTIYF. This sequence joins TRBV15 and TRBJ1-3; the D call from TCRdb, TRBD1, cannot be confirmed without DNA. This CDR3 spans 17 amino acids. Germline CDR1 reads LNHNV; CDR2 reads YYDKDF (reference sequence). The full variable domain, with the rest looked up from reference TRBV15 and TRBJ1-3, is DAMVIQNPRYQVTQFGKPVTLSCSQTLNHNVMYWYQQKSSQAPKLLFHYYDKDFNNEADTPDNFQSRRPNTSFCFLDIRSPGLGDTAMYLCATRGVDGVKAGNTIYFGEGSWLTVV.

This CDR3 reads CASRGQAAGYTF. The chain links TRBV7-2 to TRBJ1-2; the D gene TCRdb calls, TRBD1, cannot be checked with no DNA. Germline V CDR1 and CDR2: SGHTA, FQGNSA. The CDR3 is 12 residues long.

This chain uses TRBV20-1 with TRBJ2-3. Germline values: CDR1 DFQATT, CDR2 SNEGSKA (reference sequence). The CDR3 spans 13 residues. Here the CDR3 reads CSAFRTGTDTQYF.

The CDR3 sequence is CASSPGQITTYEQYF. The genes are TRBV28 and TRBJ2-7; the TRBD1 assignment by TCRdb is unverifiable without DNA. The germline V gene has CDR1 MDHEN and CDR2 SYDVKM. The CDR3 has 15 residues.

The genes are TRBV5-1 and TRBJ2-1; TCRdb's D call of TRBD2 is untestable without DNA. The CDR3 extends over 16 amino acids. Germline V gene lookup returns CDR1 SGHRS and CDR2 YFSETQ. CDR3 sequence: CASSPGTSGVNNEQFF.

The V gene is TRBV7-9, the J gene TRBJ1-4. The CDR3 is 17 amino acids. CDR1 is SEHNR, CDR2 FQNEAQ, per germline (reference sequence). This CDR3 is CASSRVQRSATNEKLFF.

The genes are TRBV6-2 or TRBV6-3 and TRBJ2-1. The CDR3 sequence is 12 residues long. CDR1 and CDR2 (germline): MNHEY, SVGEGT. The CDR3 protein is CASSPHYNEQFF.

The CDR3 sequence is CASSFSAAFYGYTF. V usage is TRBV12-3 or TRBV12-4 and J usage is TRBJ1-2. The CDR3 covers 14 residues.

V and J are TRBV7-6 and TRBJ2-3; TCRdb's D gene call, TRBD1, goes unchecked for lack of DNA. The V gene's germline CDR1 is SGHVS and CDR2 FNYEAQ. CDR3 length equals 16 residues. This chain's CDR3 is CASSLGGTGVADTQYF.

The chain carries TRBV14 and TRBJ2-5. CDR1 SGHDN and CDR2 FVKESK come from the germline V gene. The CDR3 runs to 11 residues. CDR3: CASSQIGTQYF.

The chain carries TRBV20-1 and TRBJ2-6; TCRdb outputs TRBD1, but without DNA this stays unchecked. Germline assignment: CDR1 DFQATT and CDR2 SNEGSKA (reference sequence). This CDR3 is 14 amino acids long. This chain's CDR3 is CSAYRDSWANVLTF.

V is TRBV12-3 or TRBV12-4 and J is TRBJ1-3; the D call from TCRdb, TRBD1, cannot be confirmed without DNA. CDR3 size: 12 residues. Here the CDR3 reads CASRTGGNTIYF.

The chain is built from TRBV20-1 and TRBJ1-6; TCRdb's D call, TRBD1, is unchecked because there is no DNA. The CDR3 has 13 amino acids. CDR1 and CDR2 (germline): DFQATT, SNEGSKA (reference sequence). The CDR3 is CSASAGADSPLHF.

The genes are TRBV20-1 and TRBJ2-7; TCRdb proposes TRBD2, but this gene call is untestable without DNA. The CDR3 runs to 12 residues. The germline V gene has CDR1 DFQATT and CDR2 SNEGSKA (reference sequence). CDR3: CSARGLAYEQYF.

J is TRBJ2-2 and V is TRBV24-1; TCRdb's assignment of TRBD1 cannot be checked, as there is no DNA. Germline CDR1 reads KGHDR; CDR2 reads SFDVKD. The CDR3 totals 17 residues. CDR3 residues: CATSDPGTAGPLGELFF.